Included here is one T cell receptor beta chain sequence, with context. V shed 8 bases and J 3 bases; nucleotides not matched to a gene: 3. There are 13 residues in the CDR3. This sample stems from a study of control samples from healthy donors and cancer patients. Data came from immunoSEQ multiplex PCR; TCRdb stores just in-frame clones and leaves some out. The sample holds 94,000 or so clones, approximately 84% seen once. The V gene is TRBV12-3 or TRBV12-4, the J gene TRBJ1-2; the match to TRBD1 covers 10 bases. The origin of this receptor is a man in his sixties or seventies with lung cancer. Sequencing used PBMCs. The CDR3 DNA reads TGTGCCAGCGGCGGGACAGGGGACTATGGCTACACCTTC. This gives the protein CASGGTGDYGYTF.